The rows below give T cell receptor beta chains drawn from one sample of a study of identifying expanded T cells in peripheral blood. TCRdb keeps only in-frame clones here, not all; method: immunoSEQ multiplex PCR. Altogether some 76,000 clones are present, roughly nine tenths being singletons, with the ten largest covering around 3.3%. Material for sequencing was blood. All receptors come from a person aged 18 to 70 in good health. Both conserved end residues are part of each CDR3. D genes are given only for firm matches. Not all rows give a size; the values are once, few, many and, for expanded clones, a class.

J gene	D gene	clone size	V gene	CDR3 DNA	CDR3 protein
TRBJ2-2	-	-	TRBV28	TGTGCCAGCAGTTATAGTGAGCCAGACTTGTCCCGGGAGCTGTTTTTT	CASSYSEPDLSRELFF
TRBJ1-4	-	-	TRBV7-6	TGTGCCAGCAGCTTAGACGTGAGGGGTGAAAAACTGTTTTTT	CASSLDVRGEKLFF
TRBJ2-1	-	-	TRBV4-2	TGTGCCAGCAGCCAAGTTCTCGGGAGTAACAATGAGCAGTTCTTC	CASSQVLGSNNEQFF
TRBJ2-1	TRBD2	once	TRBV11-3	TGTGCCAGCAGCTCTAGCGGGGGCGTAGGGAATGAGCAGTTCTTC	CASSSSGGVGNEQFF
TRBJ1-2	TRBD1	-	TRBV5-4	TGTGCCAGCAGCTTGGGTGGACAGGGCTATGGCTACACCTTC	CASSLGGQGYGYTF
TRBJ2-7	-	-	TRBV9	TGTGCCAGCAGCCCCCCAGGGCGGGGACCCTACGAGCAGTACTTC	CASSPPGRGPYEQYF
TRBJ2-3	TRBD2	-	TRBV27	TGTGCCAGCAAAGGGCTAGCGGGGGGTCCGCAGTATTTT	CASKGLAGGPQYF
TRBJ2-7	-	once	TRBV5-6	TGTGCCAGCAGCTTTAGGCCAAGACAGGGAGGCCACGAGCAGTACTTC	CASSFRPRQGGHEQYF
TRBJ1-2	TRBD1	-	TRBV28	TGTGCCAGCAGTTTCGAGACAGGGGTAGAAGGCTACACCTTC	CASSFETGVEGYTF
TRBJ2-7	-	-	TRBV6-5	TGTGCCAGCAGTTACTGGGGGCCCTCCTACGAGCAGTACTTC	CASSYWGPSYEQYF
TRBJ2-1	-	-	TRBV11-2	TGTGCCAGCGGTTTGGGGATGGTGGTGACCTACAATGAGCAGTTCTTC	CASGLGMVVTYNEQFF